This TCR beta chain was sequenced in a study of T cell changes during pregnancy in multiple sclerosis. Profiling relied on immunoSEQ multiplex PCR, and the TCRdb table lists in-frame clones only, not all of them. The sample contains tens of thousands of clones, roughly 92% of which appear only once. The source is a female donor with multiple sclerosis, enrolled in a pregnancy study. The specimen was peripheral blood, collected in the second trimester of pregnancy.

CDR3 protein: CSAAAQGAFDYGYTF. CDR3 nucleotides: TGCAGCGCAGCGGCACAGGGAGCATTTGACTATGGCTACACCTTC. The chain carries TRBV29-1 and TRBJ1-2; perhaps TRBD1 as D (6 bases). Trimming removed 7 bases at V and 3 bases at J, with 21 bases between. The CDR3 is made up of 15 amino acids. The germline V gene encodes CDR1 SQVTM and CDR2 ANQGSEA.